The rows below give T cell receptor beta chains drawn from one sample of a study of low-dose radiotherapy and immunotherapy resistance in tumors. MiXCR was run by TCRdb on the reads, yielding one entry per CDR3 protein. The sample includes about 100,000 distinct CDR3 sequences, under 25% seen only once; the top ten take roughly 4%. Specimen: PBMCs, collected after low-dose radiotherapy plus immunotherapy. The receptors here all came from a male donor with prostate cancer. Each CDR3 is given with its conserved first and last residue. Fields, in order: D gene, J gene, clone size, V gene, CDR3 protein, CDR3 DNA. A D gene is named only where the DNA matches it firmly. Size is omitted from some rows. Given values are once, few, many or a class for expanded clones.

>NA|TRBJ2-6|NA|TRBV20-1
CSAMLVNSGANVLTF
TGCAGTGCCATGTTGGTAAACTCTGGGGCCAACGTCCTGACTTTC
>NA|TRBJ2-4|many|TRBV11-2
CASSLVRGKNIQYF
TGTGCCAGCAGCCTAGTCAGGGGCAAAAACATTCAGTACTTC
>TRBD2|TRBJ2-7|many|TRBV13
CASSLFTSAYEQYF
TGTGCCAGCAGCTTATTCACTAGCGCGTACGAGCAGTACTTC
>NA|TRBJ2-7|many|TRBV3-1
CASSQDYSSYEQYF
TGTGCCAGCAGCCAAGATTACAGTTCCTACGAGCAGTACTTC
>NA|TRBJ1-1|many|TRBV5-1
CASSPRETNMNTEAFF
TGCGCCAGCAGCCCCCGCGAGACAAACATGAACACTGAAGCTTTCTTT
>NA|TRBJ2-7|many|TRBV20-1
CSASLPLGAYEQYF
TGCAGTGCTAGCCTACCCCTAGGCGCCTACGAGCAGTACTTC
>NA|TRBJ2-7|NA|TRBV2
CASSGIRGSPYEQYF
TGTGCCAGCAGTGGGATACGTGGCTCCCCATACGAGCAGTACTTC
>NA|TRBJ1-5|NA|TRBV28
CASSSINRWGPYQPQHF
TGTGCCAGCAGTTCTATAAATCGTTGGGGGCCCTATCAGCCCCAGCATTTT
>NA|TRBJ2-1|many|TRBV5-4
CASSPRVSNHEQFF
TGTGCCAGCAGCCCTCGAGTTAGCAACCATGAGCAGTTCTTC
>NA|TRBJ2-3|many|TRBV18
CASSPPFEGLPDTQYF
TGTGCCAGCTCACCACCTTTCGAGGGGCTCCCAGATACGCAGTATTTT